This T cell receptor (beta chain) was observed in a study of vaccination and CD4 T cells after COVID-19. Oncomine TCR Beta short-read sequencing was applied to DNA from cultured CD4+ T cells. TCRdb called the PCR reads again in MiXCR, with one record for every CDR3 protein. The repertoire holds 9,500 to 15,000 distinct CDR3 sequences, with more than 55% as singletons. A few counts support this clonotype. Its cognate antigen is unknown. The sample's treatment: roughly 11-day PBMC culture with coronavirus spike peptide pools or control peptides (ViraFEST assay). Peptide pool stimulation in ViraFEST expanded antigen-specific T cells, whose TCRs were then sequenced. V gave up 3 bases and J gave up 2 bases; unmatched junction bases: 3. CDR3 length: 14 amino acids. CDR1 is MNHNS, CDR2 SASEGT, per germline.

Material: CD4+ T cells from blood, cultured in vitro. The source is a human donor who had recovered from COVID-19. The chain is built from TRBV6-1 and TRBJ2-7; TRBD2 aligns across 8 bases. CDR3 coding DNA: TGTGCCAGCAGTGAGCCGGGACTAGCCTACGAGCAGTACTTC. Its translation is CASSEPGLAYEQYF.